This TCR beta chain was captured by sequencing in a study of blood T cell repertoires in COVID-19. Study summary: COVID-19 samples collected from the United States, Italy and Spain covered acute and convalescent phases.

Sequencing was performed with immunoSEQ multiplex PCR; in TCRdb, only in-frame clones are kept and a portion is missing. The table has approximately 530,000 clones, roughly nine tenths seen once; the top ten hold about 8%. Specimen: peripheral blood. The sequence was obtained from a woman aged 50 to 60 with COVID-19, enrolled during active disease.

The CDR3 region is CATSSWMPSDYGYTF. The CDR3 DNA sequence: TGTGCCACCAGCAGTTGGATGCCGAGCGACTATGGCTACACCTTC. V usage is TRBV15 and J usage is TRBJ1-2; the D is unclear. Germline values: CDR1 LNHNV, CDR2 YYDKDF (reference sequence). CDR3 length equals 15 residues. V lost 3 bases, J lost 3 bases, and 14 bases lay in between.